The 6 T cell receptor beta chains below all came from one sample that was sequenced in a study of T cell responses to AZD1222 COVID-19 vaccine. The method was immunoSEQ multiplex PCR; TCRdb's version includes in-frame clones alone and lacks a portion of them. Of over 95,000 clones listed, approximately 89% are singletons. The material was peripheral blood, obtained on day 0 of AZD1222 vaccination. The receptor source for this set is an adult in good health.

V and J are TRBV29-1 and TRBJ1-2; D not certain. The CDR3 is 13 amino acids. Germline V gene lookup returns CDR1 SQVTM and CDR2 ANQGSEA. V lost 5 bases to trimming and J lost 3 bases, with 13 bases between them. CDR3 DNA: TGCAGCGTTATTCATGCCAATGACTATGGCTACACCTTC. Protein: CSVIHANDYGYTF. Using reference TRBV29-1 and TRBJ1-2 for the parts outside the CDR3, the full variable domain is SAVISQKPSRDICQRGTSLTIQCQVDSQVTMMFWYRQQPGQSLTLIATANQGSEATYESGFVIDKFPISRPNLTFSTLTVSNMSPEDSSIYLCSVIHANDYGYTFGSGTRLTVV.

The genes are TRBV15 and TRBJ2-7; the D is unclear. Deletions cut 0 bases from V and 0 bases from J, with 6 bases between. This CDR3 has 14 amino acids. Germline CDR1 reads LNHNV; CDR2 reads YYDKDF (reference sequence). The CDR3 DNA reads TGTGCCACCAGCAGAGAGGTGAACTCCTACGAGCAGTACTTC. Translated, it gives CATSREVNSYEQYF.

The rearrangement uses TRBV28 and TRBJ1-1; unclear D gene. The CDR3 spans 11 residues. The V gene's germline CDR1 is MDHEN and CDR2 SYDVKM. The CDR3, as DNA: TGTGGGACTCTACTGAACACTGAAGCTTTCTTT. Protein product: CGTLLNTEAFF.

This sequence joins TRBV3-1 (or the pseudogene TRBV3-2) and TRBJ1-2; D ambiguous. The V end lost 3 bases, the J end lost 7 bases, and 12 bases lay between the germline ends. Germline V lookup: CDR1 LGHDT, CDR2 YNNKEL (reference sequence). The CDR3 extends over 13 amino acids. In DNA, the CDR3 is TGTGCCAGCAGCCAGAGCCAGTTAGTTGGCTACACCTTC. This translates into CASSQSQLVGYTF.

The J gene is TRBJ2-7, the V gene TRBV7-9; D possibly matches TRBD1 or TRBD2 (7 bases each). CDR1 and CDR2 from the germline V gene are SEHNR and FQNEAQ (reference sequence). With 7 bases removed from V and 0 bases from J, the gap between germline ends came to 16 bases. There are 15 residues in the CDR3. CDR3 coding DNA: TGTGCCAGCAACCACGCAGGGGGGGTCTCCTACGAGCAGTACTTC. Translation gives CASNHAGGVSYEQYF.

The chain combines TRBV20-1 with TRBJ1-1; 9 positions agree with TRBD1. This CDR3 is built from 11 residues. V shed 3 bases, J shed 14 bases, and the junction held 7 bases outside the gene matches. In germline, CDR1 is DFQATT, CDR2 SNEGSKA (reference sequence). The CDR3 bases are TGCAGTGCTAGGACAGGGGGTGGTGTGTTCTTT. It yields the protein CSARTGGGVFF.